This TCR beta chain originates from a study of T cells of healthy individuals. TCRdb re-derived calls from the 5' RACE reads in MiXCR, one entry per CDR3 protein. The sample shows about 60,000 distinct CDR3 sequences, roughly 17% of them seen only once. This clonotype was recorded at least ten times. This CDR3 is built from 15 residues. Germline V gene lookup returns CDR1 MGHRA and CDR2 YSYEKL. The V gene lost 3 bases and the J gene lost 3 bases, with 15 bases spanning the gap. The source is a human donor in good health. The rearrangement links TRBV4-1 to TRBJ2-7, with D perhaps matching TRBD1 (6 bases). The DNA for the CDR3 is TGCGCCAGCAGCCACCGGACAGAGAAAATCTACGAGCAGTACTTC. Protein sequence: CASSHRTEKIYEQYF.